This is a list of T cell receptor beta chains from one sample in a study of blood T cell repertoires in COVID-19. Repertoires were generated with immunoSEQ multiplex PCR, while TCRdb's copy carries only in-frame clones and drops some. This repertoire shows over 250,000 clones, 80% to 90% found once; its top ten account for 2.3%. Specimen: peripheral blood. The receptors were sampled from a woman between 45 and 60 years old with acute or convalescent COVID-19. Both conserved end residues are part of each CDR3. Each record gives: V gene, J gene, CDR3 protein.

>TRBV7-2|TRBJ2-7
CASSLGTGLHEQYF
>TRBV12-5|TRBJ2-5
CASGFDWQETQYF
>TRBV5-1|TRBJ1-2
CASSLGGGNYGYTF
>TRBV24-1|TRBJ2-1
CATKIEGSSYNEQFF
>TRBV18|TRBJ2-7
CASSPPRTNSYEQYF
>TRBV5-1|TRBJ2-5
CASSPTGGKETQYF
>TRBV4-2|TRBJ2-7
CASSLRDSAYEQYF
>TRBV5-4|TRBJ1-6
CASSLQGEDSPLHF
>TRBV19|TRBJ2-1
CASSIVAVSYNEQFF
>TRBV3-1/TRBV3-2|TRBJ2-5
CASSPEASGEFRQETQYF
>TRBV4-1|TRBJ1-4
CASSQAQALIEKLFF
>TRBV29-1|TRBJ1-1
CSVEEQAMNTEAFF
>TRBV19|TRBJ1-5
CASSTPGVNQPQHF
>TRBV27|TRBJ2-5
CASSGGWTQYF
>TRBV29-1|TRBJ1-1
CSVAGGGGWDTEAFF
>TRBV7-2|TRBJ2-4
CASSLVTSKGGIQYF
>TRBV15|TRBJ1-5
CATSRKSGTGGRNQPQHF
>TRBV5-1|TRBJ2-5
CASSRSDGGGETQYF
>TRBV19|TRBJ2-3
CASSSLSGSDTQYF
>TRBV7-8|TRBJ1-1
CASSPTGNTEAFF
>TRBV19|TRBJ2-7
CASSISGSSYEQYF
>TRBV3-1/TRBV3-2|TRBJ2-7
CASSQGGTAAEQYF
>TRBV5-1|TRBJ1-1
CASSLQVVGNTEAFF
>TRBV19|TRBJ1-1
CASSLSGTGITEAFF
>TRBV5-6|TRBJ2-5
CASSFGTGKETQYF
>TRBV28|TRBJ2-3
CASSPRTGLSTDTQYF
>TRBV11-2|TRBJ2-2
CASRGYRMGTGELFF
>TRBV9|TRBJ2-1
CASTQLAGGYNEQFF
>TRBV30|TRBJ1-6
CAWSSGENSPLHF
>TRBV10-3|TRBJ1-5
CAIRGTGDQPQHF
>TRBV6-5|TRBJ1-1
CASSWTGDKAFF
>TRBV30|TRBJ1-5
CAWKRVGEQPQHF
>TRBV11-2|TRBJ2-1
CASSFSGNEQFF
>TRBV9|TRBJ2-1
CASSVGRGTRNNEQFF
>TRBV28|TRBJ1-4
CASSLGTGVDEKLFF
>TRBV18|TRBJ1-1
CASSPAAGVNTEAFF
>TRBV4-2|TRBJ1-4
CASSQDRQANEKLFF
>TRBV24-1|TRBJ1-1
CATRGGATEAFF
>TRBV19|TRBJ1-1
CASRTRRQTSNTEAFF
>TRBV7-7|TRBJ2-1
CASSYRTSPLDEQFF
>TRBV5-1|TRBJ2-2
CASSLEGIGELFF
>TRBV5-5|TRBJ2-2
CASSLGVAGGPGELFF
>TRBV10-3|TRBJ2-2
CAITGTGSTGELFF
>TRBV3-1/TRBV3-2|TRBJ2-1
CASSQTSVGSYNEQFF
>TRBV9|TRBJ2-7
CASSAHPGTRNTYEQYF
>TRBV19|TRBJ2-3
CASSIRGTGYASGTDTQYF
>TRBV7-2|TRBJ2-2
CASSVTVTTGELFF